This T cell receptor beta chain was captured in a study of blood T cells in healthy people across ages. Study as a whole: Through template switching, about one barcoded beta molecule was captured per two T cells, as measured in model experiments. General study points: Among T cells, TCR beta diversity per million cells dropped roughly linearly as age rose.

Using a J-beta primer mix together with a sample-barcoded 5' primer, a second PCR was run for roughly 7 to 11 cycles. Per sample, CDR3-containing paired-end reads numbered at least 2.5 million. One entry per CDR3 protein results from TCRdb running MiXCR on the 5' RACE reads. The sample has under 2,000,000 distinct CDR3 sequences, 49% seen once; the top ten hold over 2%. Germline loops: CDR1 SGHRS, CDR2 YFSETQ. CDR3 length: 17 amino acids. V was clipped by 2 bases and J by 12 bases; unmatched bases: 18. As for this clonotype: Antigen specificity is unknown.

This clonotype originated in a woman aged 40 to 50 in good health. Sample: blood. The chain carries TRBV5-1 and TRBJ2-1, with TRBD1 identical over 9 bases. The CDR3 sequence is CASSFRAGTGFNSGQFF. In DNA, the CDR3 is TGCGCCAGCAGCTTCCGGGCCGGGACAGGGTTTAATTCTGGGCAGTTCTTC. Filled out from reference TRBV5-1 and TRBJ2-1, the complete variable domain reads KAGVTQTPRYLIKTRGQQVTLSCSPISGHRSVSWYQQTPGQGLQFLFEYFSETQRNKGNFPGRFSGRQFSNSRSEMNVSTLELGDSALYLCASSFRAGTGFNSGQFFGPGTRLTVL.